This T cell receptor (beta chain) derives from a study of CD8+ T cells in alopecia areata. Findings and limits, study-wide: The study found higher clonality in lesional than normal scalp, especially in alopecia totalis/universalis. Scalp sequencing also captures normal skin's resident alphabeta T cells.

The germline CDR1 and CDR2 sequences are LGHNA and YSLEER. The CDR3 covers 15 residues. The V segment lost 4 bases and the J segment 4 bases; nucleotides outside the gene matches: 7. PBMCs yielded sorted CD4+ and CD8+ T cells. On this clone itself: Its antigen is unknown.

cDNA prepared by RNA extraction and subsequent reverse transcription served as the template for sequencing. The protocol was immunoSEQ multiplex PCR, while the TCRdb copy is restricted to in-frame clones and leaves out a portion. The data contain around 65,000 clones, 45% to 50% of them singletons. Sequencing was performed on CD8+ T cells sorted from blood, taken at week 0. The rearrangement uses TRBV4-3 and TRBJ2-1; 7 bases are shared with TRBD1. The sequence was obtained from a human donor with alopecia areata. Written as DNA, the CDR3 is TGCGCCAGCAGCCCCCGGGACAGCGTTTACAATGAGCAGTTCTTC. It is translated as CASSPRDSVYNEQFF.